This is a list of T cell receptor beta chains from one sample in a study of cytomegalovirus exposure and HLA in healthy donors. Profiled with immunoSEQ multiplex PCR; TCRdb holds only in-frame clones, not every one. The table includes 90,000 or so clones, roughly 69% detected once. What was sequenced was PBMCs. The receptors were sampled from a middle-aged man in good health and CMV-seronegative. The CDR3 runs from the conserved cysteine through the conserved F or W. A D gene is named only where the DNA matches it firmly. Rows may omit the clone size; those that give it use once, few, many or a size class.

clone_size cdr3_length v_call d_call cdr3_aa
- 14 TRBV2 - CASRATGANYGYTF
- 11 TRBV28 - CASRSPEKQYF
- 15 TRBV6-6 - CASSPSPGSNSPLHF
- 15 TRBV5-8 - CASTNSRQANEKLFF
- 14 TRBV6-5 TRBD1 CASSYQGAYYGYTF
few 15 TRBV25-1 - CASSESGRAKNIQYF
- 13 TRBV30 - CAWSVGSGETQYF
- 13 TRBV5-4 - CASSPNRGTEAFF
once 13 TRBV9 - CASSPRGSYGYTF
- 13 TRBV5-4 TRBD1 CASSYRGEETQYF
- 13 TRBV11-3 - CASSADEAYGYTF